Detailed here is one TCR beta chain. Its cognate antigen is unknown. A second PCR of about 6 to 11 cycles used a sample-barcoded 5' primer and a J-beta primer mix. TCRdb re-analysed the 5' RACE reads in MiXCR, keeping a single row per CDR3 protein. The sample holds about 1.6 million distinct CDR3 sequences; about 35% are singletons and the top ten take around 10%. These data belong to a study of blood T cells in healthy people across ages. Whole-study findings and limits: Diversity was higher, and naive CD4+ cells more numerous, in long-lived donors than in aged donors.

The CDR3 runs to 12 residues. V dropped 5 bases and J dropped 10 bases, with 12 bases sitting between them. Germline lookup yields CDR1 LNHNV and CDR2 YYDKDF (reference sequence). V usage is TRBV15 and J usage is TRBJ2-1, with D hard to call. The sequence was obtained from a woman in her twenties or thirties in good health. Sequencing was performed on blood. CDR3 sequence reads: CATSPSIAEQFF. CDR3 bases: TGTGCCACCAGCCCTTCTATAGCAGAGCAGTTCTTC.